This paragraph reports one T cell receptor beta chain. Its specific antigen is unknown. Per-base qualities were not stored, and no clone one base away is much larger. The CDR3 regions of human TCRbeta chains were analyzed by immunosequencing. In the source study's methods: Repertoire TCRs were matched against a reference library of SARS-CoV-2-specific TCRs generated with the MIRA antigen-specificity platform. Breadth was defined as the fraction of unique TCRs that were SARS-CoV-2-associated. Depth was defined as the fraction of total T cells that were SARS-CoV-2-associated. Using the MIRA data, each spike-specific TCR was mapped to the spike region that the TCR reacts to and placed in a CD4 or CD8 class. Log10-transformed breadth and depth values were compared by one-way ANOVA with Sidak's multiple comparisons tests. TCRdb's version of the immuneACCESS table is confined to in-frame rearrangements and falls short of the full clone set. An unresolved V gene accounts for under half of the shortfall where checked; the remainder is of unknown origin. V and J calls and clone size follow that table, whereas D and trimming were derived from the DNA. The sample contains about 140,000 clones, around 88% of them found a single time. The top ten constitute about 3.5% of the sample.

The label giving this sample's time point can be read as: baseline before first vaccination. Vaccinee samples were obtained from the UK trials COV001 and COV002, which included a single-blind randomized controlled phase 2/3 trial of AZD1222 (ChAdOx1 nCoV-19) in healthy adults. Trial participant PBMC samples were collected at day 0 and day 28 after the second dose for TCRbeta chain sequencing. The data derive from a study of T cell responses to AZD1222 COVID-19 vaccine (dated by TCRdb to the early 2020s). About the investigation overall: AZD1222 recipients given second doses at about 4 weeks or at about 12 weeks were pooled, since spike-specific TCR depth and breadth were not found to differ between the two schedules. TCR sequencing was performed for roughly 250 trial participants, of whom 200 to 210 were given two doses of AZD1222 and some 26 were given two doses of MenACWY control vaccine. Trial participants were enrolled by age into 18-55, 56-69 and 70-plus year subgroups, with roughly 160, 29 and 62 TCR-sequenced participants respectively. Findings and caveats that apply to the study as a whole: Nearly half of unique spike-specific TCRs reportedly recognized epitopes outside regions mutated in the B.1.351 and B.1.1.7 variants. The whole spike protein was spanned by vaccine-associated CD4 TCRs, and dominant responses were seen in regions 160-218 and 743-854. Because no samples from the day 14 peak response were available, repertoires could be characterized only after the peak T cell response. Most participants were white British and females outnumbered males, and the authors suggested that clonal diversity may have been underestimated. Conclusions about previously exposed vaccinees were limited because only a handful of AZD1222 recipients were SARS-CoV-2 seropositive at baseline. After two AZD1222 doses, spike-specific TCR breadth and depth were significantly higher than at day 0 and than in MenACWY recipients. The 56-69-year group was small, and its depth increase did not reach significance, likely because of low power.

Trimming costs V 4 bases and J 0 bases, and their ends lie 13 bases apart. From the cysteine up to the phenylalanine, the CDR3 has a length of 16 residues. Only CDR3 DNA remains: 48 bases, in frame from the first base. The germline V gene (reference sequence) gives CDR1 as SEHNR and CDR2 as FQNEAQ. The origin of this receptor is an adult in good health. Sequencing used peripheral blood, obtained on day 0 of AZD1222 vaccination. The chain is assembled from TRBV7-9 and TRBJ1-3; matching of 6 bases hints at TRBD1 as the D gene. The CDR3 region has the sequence CASSWREGVSGNTIYF. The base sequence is TGTGCCAGCAGCTGGAGGGAGGGGGTCTCTGGAAACACCATATATTTT.